Below, one TCR beta chain is given with its context. What it recognizes is unknown. This specimen belongs to a study of T cells expressing NK-cell markers. The overall study: Cells sorted as CD3+CD56+NKG2C+, CD3+CD56+NKG2C- and CD3+CD56-NKG2C+ T cells supplied the TCR beta repertoires. The sequencing cohort of eight donors included seven HCMV-seropositive individuals and one seronegative individual. Whole-study results and caveats: These clonotypes, the leaders elsewhere, also led the CD3+CD56-NKG2C+ fraction in four donors.

This CDR3 has 19 amino acids. CDR1 and CDR2 from the germline V gene are MGHRA and YSYEKL. TCRdb re-called the 5' RACE reads, yielding one record per CDR3 amino acid sequence without DNA. The repertoire table contains 120,000 to 150,000 distinct CDR3 sequences. The sequence was collected from a man aged 18 to 30 in good health. Sequencing was done on a sample of blood T cells: a sorted CD56 or NKG2C T cell subset, CD4+ or CD8+ T cells, or bulk PBMC T cells (not recorded which). This chain joins TRBV4-1 and TRBJ2-1; TCRdb's assignment of TRBD2 cannot be checked, as there is no DNA. The CDR3 is CASSQDPPTGSGGTNEQFF.